This is a list of T cell receptor beta chains from one sample in a study of human T cells and chemical hapten exposure. MiXCR, applied by TCRdb to the RACE reads, yields one record per CDR3 protein. There are 65,000 to 95,000 distinct CDR3 sequences in the sample; 8.5% to 9.5% occur only once, and roughly 1.6% lies in the top ten. The sequencing sample was made of whole blood. The receptors were sampled from a female donor in good health. Some clones in this sample may be carry-over from other donors' samples. Each CDR3 is given with its conserved first and last residue. The D gene is left open where the match is weak. Size is omitted from some rows. Given values are once, few, many or a class for expanded clones.

clone size	V gene	J gene	D gene	CDR3 protein	CDR3 DNA
.	TRBV4-3	TRBJ2-2	TRBD1	CASNQGQGANTGELFF	TGCGCCAGCAACCAAGGGCAGGGGGCGAACACCGGGGAGCTGTTTTTT
few	TRBV20-1	TRBJ2-7	TRBD1	CSARGTGTGLSYEQYF	TGCAGTGCTAGAGGTACCGGGACAGGACTATCCTACGAGCAGTACTTC
.	TRBV28	TRBJ2-3	TRBD1	CASRARTGTDTQYF	TGTGCCAGCAGGGCACGGACAGGGACAGATACGCAGTATTTT
few	TRBV7-6	TRBJ2-7	TRBD1	CASSLVGRTGVLYEQYF	TGTGCCAGCAGCTTAGTCGGCCGGACAGGGGTCCTCTACGAGCAGTACTTC
few	TRBV7-9	TRBJ1-2	.	CASSLLTGPNYGYTF	TGTGCCAGCAGCCTACTGACAGGTCCTAACTATGGCTACACCTTC
many	TRBV20-1	TRBJ2-4	.	CSSGMVGKNIQYF	TGCAGTAGTGGGATGGTAGGCAAAAACATTCAGTACTTC
few	TRBV6-5	TRBJ1-1	.	CASSSWGDRNTEAFF	TGTGCCAGCAGTTCCTGGGGGGATCGGAACACTGAAGCTTTCTTT
many	TRBV25-1	TRBJ2-7	.	CASSAGTLFYEQYF	TGTGCCAGCAGTGCCGGGACACTATTTTACGAGCAGTACTTC
.	TRBV5-1	TRBJ2-7	.	CASSLGTETSYEQYF	TGCGCCAGCAGCTTGGGGACAGAAACCTCCTACGAGCAGTACTTC
.	TRBV6-6	TRBJ2-1	.	CASGDYSYNEQFF	TGTGCCAGTGGGGATTACTCCTACAATGAGCAGTTCTTC
.	TRBV20-1	TRBJ1-1	.	CSASAEAFF	TGCAGTGCTTCAGCTGAAGCTTTCTTT
few	TRBV21-1	TRBJ1-2	.	CASSPGTGSCGYTF	TGTGCCAGCAGCCCGGGGACAGGGTCTTGTGGCTACACCTTC
many	TRBV7-9	TRBJ1-1	.	CASSLSAAGAEAFF	TGTGCCAGCAGCTTAAGTGCCGCGGGGGCTGAAGCTTTCTTT
many	TRBV12-3/TRBV12-4	TRBJ1-5	.	CASSLGSPNNQPQHF	TGTGCCAGCAGTTTGGGGTCCCCGAACAATCAGCCCCAGCATTTT
many	TRBV20-1	TRBJ1-2	.	CSATPRAGTGYGYTF	TGCAGTGCTACCCCCCGGGCCGGGACGGGGTATGGCTACACCTTC
many	TRBV29-1	TRBJ1-5	TRBD1	CSVATGQGDSNQPQHF	TGCAGCGTTGCCACAGGACAGGGCGATAGCAATCAGCCCCAGCATTTT
few	TRBV6-5	TRBJ2-3	.	CASSYSRVDTQYF	TGTGCCAGCAGTTACTCGAGAGTCGATACGCAGTATTTT
.	TRBV11-2	TRBJ2-7	.	CASSSGGAQYF	TGTGCCAGCAGCTCCGGCGGGGCGCAGTACTTC
many	TRBV2	TRBJ2-3	.	CASSGHYSTDTQYF	TGTGCCAGCAGTGGACACTATAGCACAGATACGCAGTATTTT
few	TRBV20-1	TRBJ2-7	.	CSAPTGSIGSYEQYF	TGCAGTGCTCCTACAGGGAGCATAGGCTCCTACGAGCAGTACTTC
.	TRBV10-3	TRBJ1-2	.	CAISESISGGYTF	TGTGCCATCAGTGAGTCGATTTCGGGAGGCTACACCTTC
.	TRBV12-3/TRBV12-4	TRBJ1-6	TRBD1	CASSLWTGSGSPLHF	TGTGCCAGCAGTTTGTGGACAGGGTCGGGTTCACCCCTCCACTTT
.	TRBV20-1	TRBJ2-7	.	CSARTAGVIYEQYF	TGCAGTGCTAGGACTGCCGGGGTGATCTACGAGCAGTACTTC
few	TRBV5-1	TRBJ2-4	.	CASSLGQSKNIQYF	TGCGCCAGCAGCTTAGGACAGTCCAAAAACATTCAGTACTTC
few	TRBV20-1	TRBJ1-4	.	CSALSLRRAQATNEKLFF	TGCAGTGCTCTTTCCCTACGCCGGGCTCAAGCAACTAATGAAAAACTGTTTTTT
.	TRBV12-3/TRBV12-4	TRBJ1-1	.	CASSLIGGTTEAFF	TGTGCCAGCAGTTTAATCGGGGGCACCACTGAAGCTTTCTTT
many	TRBV3-1	TRBJ2-6	.	CASSQEGTSSGANVLTF	TGTGCCAGCAGCCAAGAGGGGACCTCCTCTGGGGCCAACGTCCTGACTTTC
.	TRBV7-8	TRBJ1-5	TRBD1	CASSPRDRGVVAQNF	TGTGCCAGCAGCCCGAGGGACAGGGGCGTTGTGGCCCAGAATTTT
many	TRBV12-3/TRBV12-4	TRBJ2-7	TRBD1	CASSWGQGSLEQYF	TGTGCCAGCAGTTGGGGACAGGGTAGTCTCGAGCAGTACTTC
few	TRBV6-1	TRBJ2-7	.	CASRRDLSYEQYF	TGTGCCAGCAGAAGGGACCTCTCCTACGAGCAGTACTTC
few	TRBV20-1	TRBJ1-1	.	CSVTIGNTEAFF	TGCAGTGTTACGATTGGGAACACTGAAGCTTTCTTT
many	TRBV6-5	TRBJ1-3	TRBD1	CATSPDRAGNTIYF	TGTGCCACTTCTCCGGACAGGGCTGGAAACACCATATATTTT
many	TRBV6-5	TRBJ1-1	TRBD1	CASRAWTGRIAEAFF	TGTGCCAGCAGGGCTTGGACAGGGAGAATTGCTGAAGCTTTCTTT
.	TRBV5-1	TRBJ2-3	.	CASSLAPLSTDTQYF	TGCGCCAGCAGCTTGGCCCCGCTTAGCACAGATACGCAGTATTTT
many	TRBV19	TRBJ1-1	.	CASSNAGFNTEAFF	TGTGCCAGTAGTAACGCAGGCTTTAACACTGAAGCTTTCTTT
many	TRBV18	TRBJ1-2	.	CASSPTGGEGYTF	TGTGCCAGCTCACCAACCGGAGGTGAAGGCTACACCTTC
.	TRBV24-1	TRBJ2-3	.	CATSDLSRGRTDTQYF	TGTGCCACCAGTGATTTGTCCCGGGGGCGCACAGATACGCAGTATTTT
.	TRBV7-9	TRBJ2-1	.	CASTMGSTEQFF	TGTGCCAGCACAATGGGGTCTACTGAGCAGTTCTTC
many	TRBV29-1	TRBJ2-2	.	CSVLTVNTGELFF	TGCAGCGTTTTGACAGTAAACACCGGGGAGCTGTTTTTT
few	TRBV7-2	TRBJ1-5	.	CASSLYVSNQPQHF	TGTGCCAGCAGCTTGTACGTTAGCAATCAGCCCCAGCATTTT
few	TRBV29-1	TRBJ1-1	TRBD1	CSVDRENTEAFF	TGCAGCGTAGACAGGGAGAACACTGAAGCTTTCTTT
.	TRBV10-3	TRBJ1-1	.	CAIRMADSPQNTEAFF	TGTGCCATCCGAATGGCAGACAGTCCCCAAAACACTGAAGCTTTCTTT
many	TRBV7-2	TRBJ2-3	.	CASSVVDTQYF	TGTGCCAGCAGCGTAGTAGATACGCAGTATTTT
.	TRBV4-3	TRBJ2-3	.	CASSQDISGAVTDTQYF	TGCGCCAGCAGCCAAGATATTTCGGGGGCCGTGACAGATACGCAGTATTTT
.	TRBV7-9	TRBJ1-1	.	CASSLGGMNTEAFF	TGTGCCAGCAGCTTAGGCGGCATGAACACTGAAGCTTTCTTT
.	TRBV5-5	TRBJ1-4	.	CASRRVANEKLFF	TGTGCCAGCAGGAGGGTGGCGAATGAAAAACTGTTTTTT